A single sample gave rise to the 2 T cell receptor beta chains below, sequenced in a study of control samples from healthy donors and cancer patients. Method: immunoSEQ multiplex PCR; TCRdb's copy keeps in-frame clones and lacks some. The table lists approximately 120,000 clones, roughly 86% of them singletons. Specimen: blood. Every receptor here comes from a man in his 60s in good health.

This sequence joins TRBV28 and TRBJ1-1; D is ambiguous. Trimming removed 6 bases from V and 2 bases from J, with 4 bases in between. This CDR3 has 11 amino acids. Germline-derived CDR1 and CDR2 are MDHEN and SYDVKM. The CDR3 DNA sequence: TGTGCCAGCAGGGGTAACACTGAAGCTTTCTTT. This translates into CASRGNTEAFF.

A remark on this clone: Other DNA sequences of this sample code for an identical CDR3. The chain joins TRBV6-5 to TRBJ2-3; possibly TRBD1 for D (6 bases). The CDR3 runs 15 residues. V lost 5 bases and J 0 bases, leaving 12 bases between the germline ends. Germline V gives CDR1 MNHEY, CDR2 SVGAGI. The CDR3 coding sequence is TGTGCCAGCAGTCCCGGGACAACTAGCACAGATACGCAGTATTTT. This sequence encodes CASSPGTTSTDTQYF.